This T cell receptor (beta chain) was profiled in a study of T-cell memory formation after mild COVID-19. TCRdb reanalysed the 5' RACE reads using MiXCR and keeps one entry per CDR3 protein. This table has roughly 150,000 distinct CDR3 sequences, approximately 26% appearing once. This clonotype was counted only a few times. The ends lost 4 bases at V and 1 base at J; junction bases unmatched: 1. The CDR3 extends over 15 amino acids. Germline values: CDR1 SQVTM, CDR2 ANQGSEA. The V call is TRBV29-1, the J call TRBJ2-1; TRBD2 matches 13 bases. The sample was PBMCs or a T cell subset sorted from them (not recorded which). This sequence originates from an adult woman who had mild COVID-19 (a few samples of this study predate the infection). Cell type and time point are not known. The CDR3 loop reads CSVGGLAGSYNEQFF. The DNA for the CDR3 is TGCAGCGTTGGGGGACTAGCGGGATCCTACAATGAGCAGTTCTTC.